Listed below are T cell receptor beta chains from one sample, sequenced in a study of blood T cell repertoires in COVID-19. TCRdb's table, derived via immunoSEQ multiplex PCR, lists solely in-frame clones and lacks some. Of 250,000 to 350,000 clones in the sample, more than 80% were seen once. Sequenced input: peripheral blood. The receptors were sampled from a woman aged 45-65 years with COVID-19, enrolled during active disease. Each CDR3 is given with its conserved first and last residue. Fields, in order: CDR3 DNA, CDR3 protein, clone size, D gene, V gene, J gene. A D gene is named only where the DNA matches it firmly. The size field is filled for only some rows; it gives once, few, many or a size class.

DNA: TGTGCCAGCAGCCCGCGGACAGGGGGCTTGAACACTGAAGCTTTCTTT; CDR3: CASSPRTGGLNTEAFF; size: .; D: TRBD1; V: TRBV11-3; J: TRBJ1-1
DNA: TGTGCCAGCACCCTCACCGGGGAGCTGTTTTTT; CDR3: CASTLTGELFF; size: .; D: .; V: TRBV11-2; J: TRBJ2-2
DNA: TGTGCCAGCAGCTTACTAGGTCTCCTGGCGGGAGGTCTCACCGGGGAGCTGTTTTTT; CDR3: CASSLLGLLAGGLTGELFF; size: .; D: TRBD2; V: TRBV7-2; J: TRBJ2-2
DNA: TGTGCCAGCAGTTACGCGGGAGCTGCCTACGAGCAGTACTTC; CDR3: CASSYAGAAYEQYF; size: .; D: TRBD2; V: TRBV6-2/TRBV6-3; J: TRBJ2-7
DNA: TGTGCCAGCAAGCGGGCTAGCGGAAAATTCCAAGAGACCCAGTACTTC; CDR3: CASKRASGKFQETQYF; size: .; D: TRBD2; V: TRBV7-8; J: TRBJ2-5
DNA: TGTGCCAGCAGCTTGAATAGCGGGAGGGCTCAAACCGGGGAGCTGTTTTTT; CDR3: CASSLNSGRAQTGELFF; size: .; D: TRBD2; V: TRBV5-4; J: TRBJ2-2
DNA: TGCGCCAGCAGCTCCGGGACAGGGCCCTCGGCCTCTGGAAACACCATATATTTT; CDR3: CASSSGTGPSASGNTIYF; size: .; D: TRBD1; V: TRBV5-1; J: TRBJ1-3
DNA: TGTGCCAGCAGTTACGGAGCGGGAGGGTACGAGCAGTACTTC; CDR3: CASSYGAGGYEQYF; size: .; D: TRBD2; V: TRBV6-5; J: TRBJ2-7
DNA: TGTGCCAGCAGCTGGAGGGGCCCCCGGGCCACTGAAGCTTTCTTT; CDR3: CASSWRGPRATEAFF; size: .; D: .; V: TRBV5-6; J: TRBJ1-1
DNA: TGCGCCAGCAGCATCGGACAGGTTTACGAGCAGTACTTC; CDR3: CASSIGQVYEQYF; size: .; D: TRBD1; V: TRBV5-1; J: TRBJ2-7
DNA: TGTGCCAGCAGCAAAATTCAAGCTAGCGGAAGGTACAATGAGCAGTTCTTC; CDR3: CASSKIQASGRYNEQFF; size: few; D: .; V: TRBV21-1; J: TRBJ2-1
DNA: TGCGCCAGCAGCCAACGTCTAGCGGGTACAGATACGCAGTATTTT; CDR3: CASSQRLAGTDTQYF; size: .; D: TRBD2; V: TRBV4-1; J: TRBJ2-3
DNA: TGTGCCAGCAGTGAGAGTTGGCAGGGGAGTGAAAAACTGTTTTTT; CDR3: CASSESWQGSEKLFF; size: .; D: .; V: TRBV6-1; J: TRBJ1-4
DNA: TGTGCCAGCAGGAGTAGCGGGAGTTTTTACAATGAGCAGTTCTTC; CDR3: CASRSSGSFYNEQFF; size: .; D: TRBD2; V: TRBV2; J: TRBJ2-1
DNA: TGCGCCAGCAGCCCGGGACAGGGTAAGTCCTACAATGAGCAGTTCTTC; CDR3: CASSPGQGKSYNEQFF; size: .; D: TRBD1; V: TRBV5-1; J: TRBJ2-1
DNA: TGTGCCACCAGTGCCTACACAGATACGCAGTATTTT; CDR3: CATSAYTDTQYF; size: .; D: .; V: TRBV24-1; J: TRBJ2-3
DNA: TGTGCCACCAGTGACCCTAGCGGGAGAAATGAGCAGTTCTTC; CDR3: CATSDPSGRNEQFF; size: .; D: TRBD2; V: TRBV24-1; J: TRBJ2-1
DNA: TGTGCCAGCAGCTTAGGACTAGCAGTCGCTGAGCAGTTCTTC; CDR3: CASSLGLAVAEQFF; size: once; D: TRBD2; V: TRBV7-9; J: TRBJ2-1
DNA: TGTGCCAGCAGTTTCGGGGGGAAAGGTGGCTACACCTTC; CDR3: CASSFGGKGGYTF; size: .; D: .; V: TRBV12-3/TRBV12-4; J: TRBJ1-2
DNA: TGTGCCAGCAGCTTCGAAAAGAGGTCCGAGCAGTACTTC; CDR3: CASSFEKRSEQYF; size: .; D: .; V: TRBV6-5; J: TRBJ2-7
DNA: TGTGCCACCAGTGATTCCGGGACAGGGGGCTTCAATGAGCAGTTCTTC; CDR3: CATSDSGTGGFNEQFF; size: .; D: TRBD1; V: TRBV24-1; J: TRBJ2-1
DNA: TGCGCCAGCAGTGAAGCGGGAGGAGGCTACAATGAGCAGTTCTTC; CDR3: CASSEAGGGYNEQFF; size: .; D: TRBD2; V: TRBV10-1; J: TRBJ2-1
DNA: TGTGCCAGCGGGACTAGCGGGTTCCCCTACGAGCAGTACTTC; CDR3: CASGTSGFPYEQYF; size: .; D: TRBD2; V: TRBV2; J: TRBJ2-7
DNA: TGTGCCAGCCGAGTCGGAGGCTCCTACAATGAGCAGTTCTTC; CDR3: CASRVGGSYNEQFF; size: .; D: .; V: TRBV6-6; J: TRBJ2-1
DNA: TGTGCCTGGATGGGCAGCAGGAACACTGAAGCTTTCTTT; CDR3: CAWMGSRNTEAFF; size: once; D: .; V: TRBV30; J: TRBJ1-1
DNA: TGTGCCAGCAGCTTGGAGGTCAGGGGAAACATTCAGTACTTC; CDR3: CASSLEVRGNIQYF; size: .; D: .; V: TRBV5-4; J: TRBJ2-4
DNA: TGTGCCAGCAGCTTAGGCCTCCTCGGGGGGAGCTATGGCTACACCTTC; CDR3: CASSLGLLGGSYGYTF; size: .; D: .; V: TRBV13; J: TRBJ1-2
DNA: TGTGCCAGCAGTTTCGGACTAGCTGGTGAGCAGTTCTTC; CDR3: CASSFGLAGEQFF; size: .; D: TRBD2; V: TRBV27; J: TRBJ2-1
DNA: TGTGCCAGCAGTATACCCCTAGCGGGAGGGGGTCAAGAGACCCAGTACTTC; CDR3: CASSIPLAGGGQETQYF; size: .; D: TRBD2; V: TRBV5-4; J: TRBJ2-5
DNA: TGTGCCACCAGCCAAAGGGGGGGTAGGGGTGAAGCTTTCTTT; CDR3: CATSQRGGRGEAFF; size: .; D: .; V: TRBV15; J: TRBJ1-1
DNA: TGCGCCAGCAGTGAGTCGAGACTAGCGGGACCGAACACCGGGGAGCTGTTTTTT; CDR3: CASSESRLAGPNTGELFF; size: .; D: TRBD2; V: TRBV10-2; J: TRBJ2-2
DNA: TGTGCCAGTAGTATAGACGCCCCCGGGACAGGGGCAGAGACCCAGTACTTC; CDR3: CASSIDAPGTGAETQYF; size: .; D: TRBD1; V: TRBV19; J: TRBJ2-5
DNA: TGTGCCACCAGTGACCGACAGGGGGGACAAGAGACCCAGTACTTC; CDR3: CATSDRQGGQETQYF; size: .; D: TRBD1; V: TRBV24-1; J: TRBJ2-5
DNA: TGTGCCACTCAAACGTTGGCGGGAGGGCTGAATGAGCAGTTCTTC; CDR3: CATQTLAGGLNEQFF; size: once; D: TRBD2; V: TRBV18; J: TRBJ2-1
DNA: TGTGCCAGCAGTACTTCAGGGGTTCTGACTGAAGCTTTCTTT; CDR3: CASSTSGVLTEAFF; size: .; D: .; V: TRBV6-6; J: TRBJ1-1
DNA: TGTGCCAGCAGCCAAGGAAAAGAGCGACAGGTCGGTGGCTACACCTTC; CDR3: CASSQGKERQVGGYTF; size: .; D: .; V: TRBV3-1/TRBV3-2; J: TRBJ1-2
DNA: TGTGCCAGCAGCCTTCGCGCGGGCAACGAGCAGTACTTC; CDR3: CASSLRAGNEQYF; size: .; D: .; V: TRBV12-3/TRBV12-4; J: TRBJ2-7
DNA: TGTGCCAGCAGCCCCGTGGCAGTAGCGGGAGGGTCCTACAATGAGCAGTTCTTC; CDR3: CASSPVAVAGGSYNEQFF; size: .; D: TRBD2; V: TRBV7-6; J: TRBJ2-1
DNA: TGCGCCAGCAGCCGGACTAGCGGGGAGCATGAGCAGTTCTTC; CDR3: CASSRTSGEHEQFF; size: .; D: TRBD2; V: TRBV5-1; J: TRBJ2-1
DNA: TGTGCCAGCAGCACGCGGGACAGGGGTTCTTATGGCTACACCTTC; CDR3: CASSTRDRGSYGYTF; size: .; D: TRBD1; V: TRBV5-6; J: TRBJ1-2
DNA: TGTGCCAGCAGCGGGAGGGTAAGGGATACGCAGTATTTT; CDR3: CASSGRVRDTQYF; size: .; D: TRBD2; V: TRBV6-5; J: TRBJ2-3
DNA: TGCGCCAGCAGTGATCTCGGATGGCGAGCGGGGTCCAGCTCCTACAATGAGCAGTTCTTC; CDR3: CASSDLGWRAGSSSYNEQFF; size: .; D: TRBD2; V: TRBV10-1; J: TRBJ2-1
DNA: TGTGCCAGTAGAGAGGGGACAGGGAGCAACTATGGCTACACCTTC; CDR3: CASREGTGSNYGYTF; size: .; D: TRBD1; V: TRBV19; J: TRBJ1-2
DNA: TGTGCCAGCAGCTCCCCGTCGAAAGCGGGAATCTCCTACAATGAGCAGTTCTTC; CDR3: CASSSPSKAGISYNEQFF; size: .; D: TRBD2; V: TRBV28; J: TRBJ2-1
DNA: TGTGCCAGTAGTATTAGGACTAGCGATAACACCGGGGAGCTGTTTTTT; CDR3: CASSIRTSDNTGELFF; size: .; D: TRBD2; V: TRBV19; J: TRBJ2-2
DNA: TGTGCTAGTGGTGAGAGACTAGCGGGAGTGGCCTACGAGCAGTACTTC; CDR3: CASGERLAGVAYEQYF; size: .; D: TRBD2; V: TRBV12-5; J: TRBJ2-7
DNA: TGTGCCAGCTCACCAGCCGGACTAGCGGGAGGGCGGGGGCAGTTCTTC; CDR3: CASSPAGLAGGRGQFF; size: .; D: TRBD2; V: TRBV18; J: TRBJ2-1